The 27 T cell receptor beta chains below come from one sample, sequenced in a study of blood T cell repertoires in COVID-19. Profiled with immunoSEQ multiplex PCR; TCRdb holds only in-frame clones, not every one. The table has fewer than 200,000 clones, 70% to 90% seen once. Source material: PBMCs or T cells enriched from blood (not recorded which). The receptors originated from a woman in her forties in a cohort exposed to, infected with or recovered from COVID-19 (not recorded which).

The table lists this clone with a few counts. The rearrangement links TRBV3-1 (or the pseudogene TRBV3-2) to TRBJ1-5; TRBD1 matches 7 bases. Trimming removed 1 base from V and 2 bases from J; junction bases left unmatched: 5. The CDR3 loop spans 16 amino acids. CDR1 is LGHDT, CDR2 YNNKEL, per germline (reference sequence). In DNA form, the CDR3 reads TGTGCCAGCAGCCAAGGGCAGGGGGAAGGCAATCAGCCCCAGCATTTT. It is translated as CASSQGQGEGNQPQHF.

This chain joins TRBV5-1 and TRBJ1-2, with D perhaps TRBD1 (6 bases). The length of the CDR3 is 15 residues. Looked up from germline, CDR1 is SGHRS and CDR2 is YFSETQ. Between the trimmed V and J ends, which lost 4 bases and 3 bases, there was a span of 16 bases. The CDR3 sequence: CASSPGGGHYYGYTF. For the CDR3, the DNA is TGCGCCAGCAGCCCGGGGGGCGGGCACTACTATGGCTACACCTTC.

This clone was detected only a few times. This chain uses TRBV6-5 with TRBJ2-2; D uncertain. Germline V lookup: CDR1 MNHEY, CDR2 SVGAGI. The germline V and J ends were trimmed by 7 bases and 3 bases, with 12 bases remaining between them. CDR3 length equals 14 residues. CDR3 sequence reads: CASIAASHTGELFF. CDR3 nucleotides: TGTGCCAGCATTGCGGCTTCGCACACCGGGGAGCTGTTTTTT.

V and J are TRBV5-1 and TRBJ1-5; TRBD1 might be the D (5 bases). The CDR3 is 15 residues long. Germline V gives CDR1 SGHRS, CDR2 YFSETQ. V dropped 4 bases and J dropped 1 base, with 12 bases sitting between them. The CDR3 protein is CASSPDIASNQPQHF. DNA of the CDR3: TGCGCCAGCAGCCCGGACATCGCGAGCAATCAGCCCCAGCATTTT.

This clone was recorded once. The chain links TRBV24-1 to TRBJ2-7, with TRBD2 matching over 9 bases. CDR1 and CDR2 from the germline V gene are KGHDR and SFDVKD. This CDR3 region has 16 residues. The ends lost 4 bases at V and 3 bases at J; junction bases unmatched: 9. The CDR3, as DNA: TGTGCCACCAGTGACCGGCGGGAGGGCAATATCTACGAGCAGTACTTC. This sequence encodes CATSDRREGNIYEQYF.

The J gene is TRBJ1-1, the V gene TRBV6-5; perhaps TRBD1 as D (6 bases). Germline CDR1 reads MNHEY; CDR2 reads SVGAGI. V was clipped by 2 bases and J by 2 bases, with 9 bases between them. The CDR3 runs to 14 residues. This CDR3 is CASSYKGDNTEAFF. The CDR3 DNA reads TGTGCCAGCAGTTACAAGGGGGATAACACTGAAGCTTTCTTT.

The chain combines TRBV28 with TRBJ2-7; a possible D gene is TRBD2 (6 bases). This CDR3 is 12 amino acids long. Germline V gene lookup returns CDR1 MDHEN and CDR2 SYDVKM. The ends were cut back, 7 bases at V and 5 bases at J, with 12 bases in the middle. DNA of the CDR3: TGTGCCAGCATAGGAGGGTTCAACGAGCAGTACTTC. Its translation: CASIGGFNEQYF.

V usage is TRBV7-2 and J usage is TRBJ2-2; D perhaps matches TRBD2 (5 bases). Trimming left V 4 bases short and J 5 bases short, with 14 bases between. In germline, CDR1 is SGHTA, CDR2 FQGNSA. The CDR3 is 15 amino acids. The CDR3 region has the DNA TGTGCCAGCAGCTCCCCCGTCGGGGTTACCGGGGAGCTGTTTTTT. Amino acids: CASSSPVGVTGELFF.

The V call is TRBV13, the J call TRBJ1-6; maybe TRBD1 (6 bases). Germline values: CDR1 PRHDT, CDR2 FYEKMQ (reference sequence). Trimming pared 10 bases from V and 7 bases from J, leaving 11 bases between. The CDR3 covers 12 residues. CDR3 coding DNA: TGTGCCACTAGACAGGCGAATTCACCCCTCCACTTT. Translated: CATRQANSPLHF.

The genes are TRBV7-9 and TRBJ2-7; tentatively, D is TRBD1 (5 bases). The ends were cut back, 9 bases at V and 1 base at J, with 19 bases in the middle. Germline V CDR1 and CDR2: SEHNR, FQNEAQ (reference sequence). This CDR3 comprises 15 residues. The CDR3 DNA follows: TGTGCCAGTGCCGCGTTCAGTACAGGTTCCTACGAGCAGTACTTC. Translation gives CASAAFSTGSYEQYF.

The chain is built from TRBV13 and TRBJ2-3; a possible D gene is TRBD2 (6 bases). Trimming removed 5 bases from V and 3 bases from J, with 21 bases in between. CDR3 length: 17 amino acids. The germline CDR1 and CDR2 sequences are PRHDT and FYEKMQ (reference sequence). CDR3 protein: CASSMTGSGGATDTQYF. The DNA for the CDR3 is TGTGCCAGCAGCATGACGGGGTCCGGAGGGGCAACAGATACGCAGTATTTT.

This chain links TRBV2 with TRBJ1-5; 10 positions match TRBD1. Germline V gives CDR1 SNHLY, CDR2 FYNNEI. The CDR3 contains 14 residues. J gave up 5 bases and V 8 bases, and 6 bases lay outside the gene matches. This CDR3 is CASRDRGADQPQHF. CDR3 bases: TGTGCCAGCCGGGACAGGGGTGCGGATCAGCCCCAGCATTTT.

The chain recombines TRBV5-6 with TRBJ2-5; maybe TRBD2 (5 bases). The germline V gene encodes CDR1 SGHDT and CDR2 YYEEEE. This CDR3 region has 16 residues. Trimming took 1 base from V and 0 from J, leaving 13 bases between them. CDR3 nucleotides: TGTGCCAGCAGCTTGTCGTGGGAGTCGTACCAAGAGACCCAGTACTTC. Its translation is CASSLSWESYQETQYF.

The chain has TRBV11-3 and TRBJ2-1; 8 nucleotides line up with TRBD1. The CDR3 covers 15 residues. CDR1 is SGHNT, CDR2 YENEEA, per germline. V gave up 7 bases and J gave up 2 bases; unmatched junction bases: 7. CDR3: CASTPGQGPYNEQFF. The DNA of the CDR3 is TGTGCCAGCACCCCAGGACAGGGCCCCTACAATGAGCAGTTCTTC.

The chain uses TRBV6-5 and TRBJ1-1; unclear D gene. The V gene's germline CDR1 is MNHEY and CDR2 SVGAGI. Trimming took off 4 bases at V and 4 bases at J, with 13 bases between the two ends. The CDR3 is 14 residues long. The CDR3 DNA reads TGTGCCAGCAGTTCAACGGGTTACGGCACTGAAGCTTTCTTT. Protein: CASSSTGYGTEAFF.

The chain couples TRBV27 to TRBJ2-5; 7 positions match TRBD1. Germline CDR1 is MNHEY and CDR2 is SMNVEV (reference sequence). This CDR3 spans 14 amino acids. V dropped 6 bases and J dropped 0; count of bases not matched to a gene: 4. The CDR3 DNA reads as TGTGCCAGCAGCTCTGGGACAGACCAAGAGACCCAGTACTTC. This translates into CASSSGTDQETQYF.

The chain carries TRBV11-2 and TRBJ2-7; D possibly corresponds to TRBD2 (5 bases). Trimming removed 5 bases from V and 2 bases from J, with 16 bases in between. The CDR3 runs to 15 residues. The germline gives CDR1 SGHAT, CDR2 FQNNGV. The CDR3 here is CASSHGVGETYEQYF. In DNA form, the CDR3 reads TGTGCCAGCAGCCATGGCGTCGGGGAGACCTACGAGCAGTACTTC.

The V call is TRBV27, the J call TRBJ2-7; 8 bases line up with TRBD1. V was clipped by 6 bases and J by 2 bases; unmatched bases: 6. This CDR3 is 14 amino acids long. Germline V gene lookup returns CDR1 MNHEY and CDR2 SMNVEV (reference sequence). As DNA, the CDR3 is TGTGCCAGCAGGAGACAGGGGTCGGCCTACGAGCAGTACTTC. This encodes CASRRQGSAYEQYF.

The chain uses TRBV5-8 and TRBJ1-5; tentatively, D is TRBD1 (6 bases). The V and J ends lost 3 bases and 4 bases respectively, with 17 bases between them. The CDR3 loop spans 16 amino acids. The germline gives CDR1 SGHTS, CDR2 YDEGEE. For the CDR3, the DNA is TGTGCCAGCAGCTACTTTGGAACAGGGTCGAATCAGCCCCAGCATTTT. Protein sequence: CASSYFGTGSNQPQHF.

The sample holds one count of this clone. The chain couples TRBV19 to TRBJ1-6; D is unclear. CDR3 size: 15 residues. CDR1 and CDR2 from the germline V gene are LNHDA and SQIVND (reference sequence). Trimming stripped 4 bases from V and 8 bases from J, with 15 bases between. The CDR3 reads CASSTTDTWDSPLHF. In nucleotides, the CDR3 is TGTGCCAGTAGTACCACAGATACGTGGGATTCACCCCTCCACTTT.

The chain carries TRBV6-1 and TRBJ2-1; D possibly corresponds to TRBD1 (7 bases). The CDR3 consists of 15 residues. CDR1 is MNHNS and CDR2 is SASEGT in the germline V gene. The V end was cut by 3 bases, the J end by 4 bases, with 13 bases between. In nucleotides, the CDR3 is TGTGCCAGCAGTGACCGACAGGGAGGTTACAATGAGCAGTTCTTC. It yields the protein CASSDRQGGYNEQFF.

V and J are TRBV24-1 and TRBJ1-5, with 9 bases that match TRBD1. Germline V gene data show CDR1 as KGHDR and CDR2 as SFDVKD. The trim removed 7 bases at V and 0 bases at J, leaving 3 bases unmatched. This CDR3 is 15 amino acids long. CDR3 loop: CATSRTGDSNQPQHF. The CDR3 coding sequence is TGTGCCACCAGCAGGACAGGGGATAGCAATCAGCCCCAGCATTTT.

In this sample, this clone turned up once. The chain is built from TRBV2 and TRBJ1-2, with a weak D call TRBD1 (5 bases). From germline, CDR1 is SNHLY and CDR2 FYNNEI. The V end lost 6 bases, the J end lost 5 bases, and 25 bases lay between the germline ends. The CDR3 sequence is 17 residues long. CDR3 loop: CASSRLATGEVLYGYTF. The CDR3 nucleotides read TGTGCCAGCAGCCGACTTGCTACGGGGGAGGTCCTTTATGGCTACACCTTC.

The chain uses TRBV11-2 and TRBJ1-2; D gene uncertain. Germline-derived CDR1 and CDR2 are SGHAT and FQNNGV. The germline V and J ends were trimmed by 1 base and 7 bases, with 13 bases remaining between them. This CDR3 comprises 14 residues. The CDR3, as DNA: TGTGCCAGCAGCTTAGCCTCAATTTCGGTTGGCTACACCTTC. Protein sequence: CASSLASISVGYTF.

The V gene is TRBV15, the J gene TRBJ2-1; D unresolved. This CDR3 spans 16 amino acids. Germline V gene sequence: CDR1 LNHNV, CDR2 YYDKDF (reference sequence). Between the trimmed V and J ends, which lost 5 bases and 0 bases, there was a span of 14 bases. CDR3 DNA: TGTGCCACCAGCCACGGCGGCTCAAGCTCCTACAATGAGCAGTTCTTC. The encoded protein is CATSHGGSSSYNEQFF.

This clone was found once. The genes are TRBV7-2 and TRBJ1-2; 7 bases fit TRBD1. The germline gives CDR1 SGHTA, CDR2 FQGNSA. CDR3 size: 14 residues. Trimming removed 5 bases from V and 4 bases from J; junction bases left unmatched: 7. The DNA for the CDR3 is TGTGCCAGCAGCAACCAGGGGGACAGCTATGGCTACACCTTC. Protein: CASSNQGDSYGYTF. Variable domain in full (rest from reference TRBV7-2 and TRBJ1-2): GAGVSQSPSNKVTEKGKDVELRCDPISGHTALYWYRQSLGQGLEFLIYFQGNSAPDKSGLPSDRFSAERTGGSVSTLTIQRTQQEDSAVYLCASSNQGDSYGYTFGSGTRLTVV.

This clone has at least ten counts. The chain is built from TRBV9 and TRBJ2-5; D might be TRBD1 (5 bases). Looked up from germline, CDR1 is SGDLS and CDR2 is YYNGEE. Between the trimmed V and J ends, which lost 4 bases and 1 base, there was a span of 14 bases. The CDR3 spans 15 residues. The CDR3 DNA sequence: TGTGCCAGCAGCTCTAGGACACTCCCCCAAGAGACCCAGTACTTC. Translation: CASSSRTLPQETQYF.